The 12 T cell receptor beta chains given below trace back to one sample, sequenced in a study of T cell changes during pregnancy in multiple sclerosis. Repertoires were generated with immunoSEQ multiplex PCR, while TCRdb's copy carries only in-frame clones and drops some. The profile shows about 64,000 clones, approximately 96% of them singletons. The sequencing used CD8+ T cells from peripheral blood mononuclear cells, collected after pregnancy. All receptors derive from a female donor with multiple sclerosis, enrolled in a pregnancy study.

Here the CDR3 reads CASSQDVAGTYEQYF. As DNA, the CDR3 is TGCGCCAGCAGCCAAGATGTAGCGGGGACCTACGAGCAGTACTTC. This chain connects TRBV4-1 to TRBJ2-7, with 8 bases lining up with TRBD2. CDR1 MGHRA and CDR2 YSYEKL come from the germline V gene. Unmatched junction bases numbered 3, after V lost 0 bases and J lost 2 bases. CDR3 length equals 15 residues.

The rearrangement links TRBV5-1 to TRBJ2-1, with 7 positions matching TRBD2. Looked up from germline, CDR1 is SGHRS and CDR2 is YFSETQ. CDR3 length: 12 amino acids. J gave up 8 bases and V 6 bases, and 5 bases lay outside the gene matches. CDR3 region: CASTPAGDEQFF. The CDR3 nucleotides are TGCGCCAGCACCCCGGCGGGAGATGAGCAGTTCTTC. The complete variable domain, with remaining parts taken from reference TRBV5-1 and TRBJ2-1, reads KAGVTQTPRYLIKTRGQQVTLSCSPISGHRSVSWYQQTPGQGLQFLFEYFSETQRNKGNFPGRFSGRQFSNSRSEMNVSTLELGDSALYLCASTPAGDEQFFGPGTRLTVL.

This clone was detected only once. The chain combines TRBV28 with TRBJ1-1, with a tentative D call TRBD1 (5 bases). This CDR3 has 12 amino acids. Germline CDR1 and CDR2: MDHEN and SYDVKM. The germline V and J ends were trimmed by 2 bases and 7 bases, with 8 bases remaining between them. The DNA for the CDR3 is TGTGCCAGCAGTTTAGGGGCGCTTGAAGCTTTCTTT. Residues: CASSLGALEAFF.

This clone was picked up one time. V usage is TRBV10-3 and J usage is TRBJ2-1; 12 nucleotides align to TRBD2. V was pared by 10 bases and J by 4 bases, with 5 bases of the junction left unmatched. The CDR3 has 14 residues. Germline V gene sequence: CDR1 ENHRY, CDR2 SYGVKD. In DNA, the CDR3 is TGTGCCAGCAGGACTAGCGGGGCTTACAATGAGCAGTTCTTC. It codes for CASRTSGAYNEQFF.

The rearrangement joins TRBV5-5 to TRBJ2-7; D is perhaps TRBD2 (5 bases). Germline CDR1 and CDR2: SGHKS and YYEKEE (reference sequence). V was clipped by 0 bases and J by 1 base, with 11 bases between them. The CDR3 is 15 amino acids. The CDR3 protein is CASSLGGSRSYEQYF. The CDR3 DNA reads TGTGCCAGCAGCTTGGGTGGGAGTCGATCCTACGAGCAGTACTTC.

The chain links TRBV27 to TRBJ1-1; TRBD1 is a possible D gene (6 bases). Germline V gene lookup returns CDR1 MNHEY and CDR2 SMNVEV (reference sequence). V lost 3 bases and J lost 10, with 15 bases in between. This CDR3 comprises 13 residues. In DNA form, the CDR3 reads TGTGCCAGCAGTTTTGGAACCCAGGGGCGAGCTTTCTTT. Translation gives CASSFGTQGRAFF.

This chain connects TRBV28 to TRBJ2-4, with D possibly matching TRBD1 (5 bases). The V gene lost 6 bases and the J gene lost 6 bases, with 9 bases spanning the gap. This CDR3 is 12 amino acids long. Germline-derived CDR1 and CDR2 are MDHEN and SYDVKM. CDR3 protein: CASSKDRNIQYF. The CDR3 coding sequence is TGTGCCAGCAGCAAAGACAGAAACATTCAGTACTTC.

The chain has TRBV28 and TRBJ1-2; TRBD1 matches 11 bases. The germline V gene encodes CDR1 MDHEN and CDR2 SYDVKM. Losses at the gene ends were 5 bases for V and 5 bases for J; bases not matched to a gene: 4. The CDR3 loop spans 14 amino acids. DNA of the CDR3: TGTGCCAGCAGTGGGGACAGGGGGACGTATGGCTACACCTTC. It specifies CASSGDRGTYGYTF.

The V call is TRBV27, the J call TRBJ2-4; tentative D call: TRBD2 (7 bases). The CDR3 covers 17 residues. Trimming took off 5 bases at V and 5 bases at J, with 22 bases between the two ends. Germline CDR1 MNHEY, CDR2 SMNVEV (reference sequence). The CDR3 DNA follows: TGTGCCAGCAGTCCAGGGGTGGGGGGGGCGAGGGAAAACATTCAGTACTTC. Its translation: CASSPGVGGARENIQYF.

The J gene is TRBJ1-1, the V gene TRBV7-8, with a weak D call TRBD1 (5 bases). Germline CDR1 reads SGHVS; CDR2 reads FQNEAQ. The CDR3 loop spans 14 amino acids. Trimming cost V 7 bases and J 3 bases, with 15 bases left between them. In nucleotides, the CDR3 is TGTGCCAGCACCCTAACAGGACCGCACACTGAAGCTTTCTTT. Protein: CASTLTGPHTEAFF.

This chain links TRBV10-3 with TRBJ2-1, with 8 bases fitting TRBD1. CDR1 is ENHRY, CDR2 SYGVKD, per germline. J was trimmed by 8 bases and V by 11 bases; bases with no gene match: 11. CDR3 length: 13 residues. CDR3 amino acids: CAPLGQGPYEQFF. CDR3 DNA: TGTGCCCCGTTAGGACAGGGTCCTTATGAGCAGTTCTTC.

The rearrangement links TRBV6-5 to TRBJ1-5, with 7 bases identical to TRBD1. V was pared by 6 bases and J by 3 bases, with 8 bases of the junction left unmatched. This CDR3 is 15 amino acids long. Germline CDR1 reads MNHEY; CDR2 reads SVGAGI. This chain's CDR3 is CASSPTGQVNQPQHF. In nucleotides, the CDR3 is TGTGCCAGCAGCCCTACCGGACAGGTCAATCAGCCCCAGCATTTT.